Below are 21 T cell receptor beta chains sequenced from a single sample in a study of T cell repertoires in cytomegalovirus infection. TCRdb reprocessed the reads with MiXCR, giving one entry per CDR3 protein. In the table there are under 350,000 distinct CDR3 sequences, around 9.6% of which are singletons. The source material was PBMCs. The source is a human donor in good health (CMV status not recorded). Some clones in this sample may be carry-over from other donors' samples.

This sequence joins TRBV20-1 and TRBJ2-1; no clear D gene. Germline assignment: CDR1 DFQATT and CDR2 SNEGSKA (reference sequence). V shed 0 bases and J shed 7 bases, with 16 bases lying between them. CDR3 length equals 15 residues. The chain's CDR3 is CSARDRASPLNEQFF. As DNA, the CDR3 is TGCAGTGCTAGAGACCGGGCCTCGCCCTTGAATGAGCAGTTCTTC.

This clonotype was recorded many times. This chain joins TRBV12-3 or TRBV12-4 and TRBJ2-2; D is possibly TRBD1 (6 bases). This CDR3 is 13 amino acids long. Trimming took 5 bases from V and 7 from J, leaving 11 bases between them. CDR3 bases: TGTGCCAGCAGTCTTAACAGGGTCGGGGAGCTGTTTTTT. It codes for CASSLNRVGELFF.

This clonotype was recorded at least ten times. The chain combines TRBV6-5 with TRBJ2-2, with D perhaps being TRBD1 or TRBD2 (5 bases each). Germline lookup yields CDR1 MNHEY and CDR2 SVGAGI. The length of the CDR3 is 15 residues. V lost 5 bases, J lost 0 bases, and 10 bases lay in between. This CDR3 is CASSRGRANTGELFF. The CDR3 DNA follows: TGTGCCAGCAGTCGGGGACGGGCGAACACCGGGGAGCTGTTTTTT.

There are many counts of this clonotype. V usage is TRBV6-5 and J usage is TRBJ2-3, with D perhaps assigned TRBD1 or TRBD2 (5 bases each). V shed 5 bases and J shed 2 bases, with 14 bases lying between them. The CDR3 contains 15 residues. Germline V CDR1 and CDR2: MNHEY, SVGAGI. The CDR3 loop is CASSAGTANTDTQYF. CDR3 bases: TGTGCCAGCAGTGCCGGGACGGCCAACACAGATACGCAGTATTTT.

The chain combines TRBV3-1 with TRBJ2-5, with TRBD2 matching 8 bases. The CDR3 totals 14 residues. Germline-derived CDR1 and CDR2 are LGHDT and YNNKEL (reference sequence). J lost 2 bases, V lost 3 bases, and 2 bases had no gene match. CDR3 region: CASSQSGGQETQYF. CDR3 DNA sequence: TGTGCCAGCAGCCAGTCGGGGGGGCAAGAGACCCAGTACTTC.

Ten or more counts support this clonotype. V is TRBV10-3 and J is TRBJ2-1; the D is unclear. Germline V lookup: CDR1 ENHRY, CDR2 SYGVKD. This CDR3 region has 16 residues. Trimming took 2 bases from V and 7 from J, leaving 18 bases between them. This CDR3 reads CAISEGRPDLGNEQFF. Written as DNA, the CDR3 is TGTGCCATCAGTGAGGGTCGGCCAGATCTGGGGAATGAGCAGTTCTTC.

At least ten counts were recorded for this clonotype. The chain has TRBV10-3 and TRBJ1-3; 8 bases are a match to TRBD1. The CDR3 has 14 residues. Trimming at V came to 3 bases and at J to 2 bases, leaving 0 bases not matched to a gene. From germline, CDR1 is ENHRY and CDR2 SYGVKD. The CDR3: CAISEQGAGNTIYF. The CDR3 bases are TGTGCCATCAGTGAACAGGGGGCTGGAAACACCATATATTTT.

Only a few counts were recorded for this clonotype. The chain links TRBV12-3 or TRBV12-4 to TRBJ1-3; 8 nucleotides agree with TRBD1. The CDR3 has 13 residues. Germline trimming cut 10 bases from V and 2 bases from J; bases unmatched to any gene: 4. The CDR3 DNA is TGTGCCACGGACAGGGAGGCTGGAAACACCATATATTTT. It is translated as CATDREAGNTIYF.

J is TRBJ2-1 and V is TRBV4-3; TRBD2 agrees at 10 bases. CDR1 LGHNA and CDR2 YSLEER come from the germline V gene. The CDR3 loop spans 19 amino acids. The V and J ends lost 4 bases and 0 bases, in that order; junction bases with no gene match: 12. As DNA, the CDR3 is TGCGCCAGCAGCCCCTTGTTGGCTAGCGGGGGACGCTCCTACAATGAGCAGTTCTTC. Residues: CASSPLLASGGRSYNEQFF.

CDR3 in amino acids: CASSPHQQETQYF. The CDR3 DNA reads TGTGCCAGCAGTCCACACCAGCAAGAGACCCAGTACTTC. V and J are TRBV28 and TRBJ2-5; D not resolved. Germline V gene lookup returns CDR1 MDHEN and CDR2 SYDVKM. V was clipped by 5 bases and J by 2 bases, with 9 bases between them. The CDR3 runs 13 residues.

The chain links TRBV7-9 to TRBJ1-5; 7 bases align to TRBD1. The CDR3 spans 13 residues. Looked up from germline, CDR1 is SEHNR and CDR2 is FQNEAQ (reference sequence). V shed 5 bases, J shed 5 bases, and the junction held 3 bases outside the gene matches. In nucleotides, the CDR3 is TGTGCCAGCAGCGCTACAGGGGATCAGCCCCAGCATTTT. The encoded protein is CASSATGDQPQHF.

This clonotype showed up just a few times. The CDR3: CASSAFNRVNEKLFF. CDR3 nucleotides: TGTGCCAGCAGTGCCTTTAACAGGGTAAATGAAAAACTGTTTTTT. The chain has TRBV2 and TRBJ1-4; D is possibly TRBD1 (6 bases). Trimming pared 4 bases from V and 5 bases from J, leaving 14 bases between. This CDR3 contains 15 residues. Looked up from germline, CDR1 is SNHLY and CDR2 is FYNNEI.

The chain recombines TRBV27 with TRBJ2-7; tentative D call: TRBD2 (5 bases). The CDR3 runs 15 residues. V dropped 3 bases and J dropped 2 bases, with 14 bases sitting between them. CDR1 and CDR2 (germline): MNHEY, SMNVEV (reference sequence). The CDR3 is CASSFLTKAAYEQYF. The CDR3 nucleotides read TGTGCCAGCAGTTTTCTTACCAAAGCGGCCTACGAGCAGTACTTC.

The V gene is TRBV20-1, the J gene TRBJ1-1, with D possibly TRBD1 on 5 matching bases. V was pared by 0 bases and J by 1 base, with 12 bases between. Germline V gene lookup returns CDR1 DFQATT and CDR2 SNEGSKA (reference sequence). This CDR3 has 15 residues. Written as DNA, the CDR3 is TGCAGTGCTAGAGATCCCGGGGCCCCGAACACTGAAGCTTTCTTT. This translates into CSARDPGAPNTEAFF.

With respect to this clonotype: This may arise from a read error, as a much more abundant clone is one base away. The gene calls are TRBV5-4 and TRBJ2-6, with 7 bases that match TRBD2. Trimming removed 1 base from V and 2 bases from J; junction bases left unmatched: 6. CDR1 is SGHNT and CDR2 is YYREEE in the germline V gene (reference sequence). The CDR3 consists of 17 residues. CDR3 in DNA: TGTGCCAGCAGCTTGAAACGGGAGGTTCCTGGGGCCAACGTCCTGACTTTC. This gives the protein CASSLKREVPGANVLTF.

The chain has TRBV5-6 and TRBJ2-7; D not resolved. The CDR3 loop spans 13 amino acids. The V end lost 4 bases, the J end lost 2 bases, and 10 bases lay between the germline ends. Germline CDR1 reads SGHDT; CDR2 reads YYEEEE. The CDR3 DNA follows: TGTGCCAGCAGCAAGGATGCCCCCTACGAGCAGTACTTC. As protein: CASSKDAPYEQYF. Full variable domain (rest looked up from reference TRBV5-6 and TRBJ2-7): DAGVTQSPTHLIKTRGQQVTLRCSPKSGHDTVSWYQQALGQGPQFIFQYYEEEERQRGNFPDRFSGHQFPNYSSELNVNALLLGDSALYLCASSKDAPYEQYFGPGTRLTVT.

This clonotype came up many times. This rearrangement joins TRBV7-2 to TRBJ1-6, with 9 bases fitting TRBD1. Germline loops: CDR1 SGHTA, CDR2 FQGNSA. V lost 3 bases and J lost 7; bases outside the gene matches: 4. The length of the CDR3 is 15 residues. The CDR3 here is CASSFRGQGNSPLHF. The CDR3 DNA reads as TGTGCCAGCAGCTTCAGAGGACAGGGGAATTCACCCCTCCACTTT.

This clonotype came up a few times. The DNA of the CDR3 is TGTGCCAGCAGCCAAGGAGGAGGGGGGAGAAACACCATATATTTT. Encoded protein: CASSQGGGGRNTIYF. The genes are TRBV3-1 and TRBJ1-3; tentative D call: TRBD1 (6 bases). The CDR3 extends over 15 amino acids. V was trimmed by 1 base and J by 5 bases, leaving 12 bases between them. CDR1 is LGHDT, CDR2 YNNKEL, per germline (reference sequence).

This clonotype was seen many times. The chain employs TRBV20-1 and TRBJ1-1; D not resolved. The CDR3 runs 14 residues. Trimming cost V 3 bases and J 1 base, with 12 bases left between them. Germline CDR1 DFQATT, CDR2 SNEGSKA (reference sequence). The CDR3 nucleotides are TGCAGTGCTAGTTGGCACAATAGGAACACTGAAGCTTTCTTT. It translates to CSASWHNRNTEAFF.

In its sample, this clonotype was seen many times. The chain recombines TRBV6-1 with TRBJ2-6; no clear D. Germline V CDR1 and CDR2: MNHNS, SASEGT. The V end lost 7 bases, the J end lost 0 bases, and 13 bases lay between the germline ends. This CDR3 spans 16 amino acids. CDR3 DNA sequence: TGTGCCAGCACCTTAGGACCGTCCTCTGGGGCCAACGTCCTGACTTTC. Translating it yields CASTLGPSSGANVLTF.

This clonotype was recorded at least ten times. This chain links TRBV29-1 with TRBJ2-7, with D tentatively TRBD1 or TRBD2 (5 bases each). Germline lookup yields CDR1 SQVTM and CDR2 ANQGSEA. The CDR3 extends over 12 amino acids. V lost 4 bases, J lost 2 bases, and 9 bases lay in between. This chain's CDR3 is CSVGDGAYEQYF. CDR3 nucleotide sequence: TGCAGCGTTGGGGACGGTGCCTACGAGCAGTACTTC.